This T cell receptor (beta chain) was recorded in a study of breast tumors, draining lymph nodes, adjacent tissues. Findings and limits, study-wide: Tumor TCR diversity was below lymph nodes but above nontumor tissue.

Axillary draining lymph nodes of breast cancer patients supplied the node samples. At least ten counts were recorded for this clonotype. What it recognizes is unknown. The CDR3 is 13 amino acids. Trimming pared 6 bases from V and 4 bases from J, leaving 14 bases between. Germline V gene data show CDR1 as DFQATT and CDR2 as SNEGSKA (reference sequence). TCRdb analysed the multiplex PCR reads with MiXCR anew, one entry per CDR3 protein. This table has over 200,000 distinct CDR3 sequences, less than 45% appearing once. J is TRBJ2-3 and V is TRBV20-1, with D possibly being TRBD1 or TRBD2 (5 bases each). The clonotype originates from a female donor with breast cancer. Some clones in this sample may be carry-over from other donors' samples. Sequencing was done on a sample of axillary lymph node tissue. As DNA, the CDR3 is TGCAGTGCCCTTAGGCAGGGAGCAGATACGCAGTATTTT. It translates to CSALRQGADTQYF.